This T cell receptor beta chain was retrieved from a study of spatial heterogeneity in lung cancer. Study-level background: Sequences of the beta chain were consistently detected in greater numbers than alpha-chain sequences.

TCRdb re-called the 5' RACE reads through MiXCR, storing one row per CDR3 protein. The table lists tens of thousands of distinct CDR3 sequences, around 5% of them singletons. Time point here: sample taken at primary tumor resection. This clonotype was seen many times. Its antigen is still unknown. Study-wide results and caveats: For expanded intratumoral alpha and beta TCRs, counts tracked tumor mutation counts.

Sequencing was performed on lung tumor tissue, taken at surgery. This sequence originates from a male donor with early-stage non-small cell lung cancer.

The CDR3 coding sequence is TGTGCCGTCCGTGAAAGGGGCAGTGGCTATGGCTACACCTTC. Translation: CAVRERGSGYGYTF. V usage is TRBV28 and J usage is TRBJ1-2, with a tentative D call TRBD1 (5 bases). Germline CDR1 and CDR2: MDHEN and SYDVKM. Trimming pared 11 bases from V and 4 bases from J, leaving 20 bases between. The CDR3 consists of 14 residues.